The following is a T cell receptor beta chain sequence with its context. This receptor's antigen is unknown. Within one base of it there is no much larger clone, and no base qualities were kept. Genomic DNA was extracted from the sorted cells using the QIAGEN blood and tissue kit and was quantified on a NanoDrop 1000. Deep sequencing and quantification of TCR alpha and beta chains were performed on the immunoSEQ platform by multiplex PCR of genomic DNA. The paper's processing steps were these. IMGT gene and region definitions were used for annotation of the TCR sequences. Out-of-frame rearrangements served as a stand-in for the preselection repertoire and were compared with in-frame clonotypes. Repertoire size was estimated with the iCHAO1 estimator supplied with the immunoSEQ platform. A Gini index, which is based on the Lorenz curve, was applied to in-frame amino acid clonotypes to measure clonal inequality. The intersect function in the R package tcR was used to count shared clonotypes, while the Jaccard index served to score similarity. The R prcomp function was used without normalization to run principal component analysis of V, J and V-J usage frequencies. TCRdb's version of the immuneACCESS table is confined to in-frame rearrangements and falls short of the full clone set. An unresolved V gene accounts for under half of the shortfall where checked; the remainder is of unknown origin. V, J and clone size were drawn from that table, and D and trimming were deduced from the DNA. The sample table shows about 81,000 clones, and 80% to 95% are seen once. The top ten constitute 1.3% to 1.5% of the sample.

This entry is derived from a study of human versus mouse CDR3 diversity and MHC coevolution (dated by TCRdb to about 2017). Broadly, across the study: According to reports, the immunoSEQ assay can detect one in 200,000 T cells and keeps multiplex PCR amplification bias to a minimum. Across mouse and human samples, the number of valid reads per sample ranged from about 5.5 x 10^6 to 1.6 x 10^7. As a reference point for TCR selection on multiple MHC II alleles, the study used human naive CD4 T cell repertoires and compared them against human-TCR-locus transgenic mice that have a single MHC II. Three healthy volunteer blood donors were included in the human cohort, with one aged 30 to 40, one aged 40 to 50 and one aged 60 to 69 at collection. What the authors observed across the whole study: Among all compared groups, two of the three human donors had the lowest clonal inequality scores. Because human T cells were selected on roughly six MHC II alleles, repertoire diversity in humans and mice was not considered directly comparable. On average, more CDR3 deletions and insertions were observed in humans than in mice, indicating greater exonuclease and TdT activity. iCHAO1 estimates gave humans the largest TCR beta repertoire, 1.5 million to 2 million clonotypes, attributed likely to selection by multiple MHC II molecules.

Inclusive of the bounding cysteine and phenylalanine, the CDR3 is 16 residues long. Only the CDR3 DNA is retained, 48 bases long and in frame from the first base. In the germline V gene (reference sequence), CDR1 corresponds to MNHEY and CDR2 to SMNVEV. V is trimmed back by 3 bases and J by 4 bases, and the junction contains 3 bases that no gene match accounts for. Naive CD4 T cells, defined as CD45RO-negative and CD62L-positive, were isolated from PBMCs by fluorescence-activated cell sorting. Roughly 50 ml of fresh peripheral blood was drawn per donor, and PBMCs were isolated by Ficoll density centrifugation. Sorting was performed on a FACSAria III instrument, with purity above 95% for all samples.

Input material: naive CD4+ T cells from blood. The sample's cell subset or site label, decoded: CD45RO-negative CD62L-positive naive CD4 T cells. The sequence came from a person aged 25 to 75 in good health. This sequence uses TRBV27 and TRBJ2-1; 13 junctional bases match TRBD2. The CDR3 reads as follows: CASSLAGLAGYNEQFF. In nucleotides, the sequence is TGTGCCAGCAGTTTGGCGGGACTAGCGGGGTACAATGAGCAGTTCTTC.